Listed below are T cell receptor beta chains from one sample, sequenced in a study of blood T cell repertoires in COVID-19. The method was immunoSEQ multiplex PCR; TCRdb's version includes in-frame clones alone and lacks a portion of them. The table records about 68,000 clones, 65% to 90% of them present only once. Sequencing used peripheral blood. These receptors came from a man aged 50 to 59 with acute or convalescent COVID-19. Both conserved end residues are part of each CDR3. Fields, in order: D gene, J gene, clone size, V gene, CDR3 DNA, CDR3 protein. The D gene is left open where the match is weak. The size entry is marked missing in some rows and otherwise reads once, few, many or a size class.

>TRBD1|TRBJ2-1|-|TRBV4-1
TGCGCCAGCAGCTCCGGGACAGGGAACAATGAGCAGTTCTTC
CASSSGTGNNEQFF
>TRBD1|TRBJ2-7|-|TRBV19
TGTGCCAGTAGTGTGGACAGGGGGGCCTACGAGCAGTACTTC
CASSVDRGAYEQYF
>-|TRBJ1-1|-|TRBV25-1
TGTGCCAGCAGTGAGTTCCAGGGAGGTGAAGCTTTCTTT
CASSEFQGGEAFF
>-|TRBJ1-4|-|TRBV3-1/TRBV3-2
TGTGCCAGCAGCCAAGGCGGAAAACTGTTTTTT
CASSQGGKLFF
>-|TRBJ2-3|-|TRBV5-1
TGCGCCAGCAGCTCCTCCACAGATACGCAGTATTTT
CASSSSTDTQYF
>TRBD2|TRBJ2-2|-|TRBV5-4
TGTGCCAGCAGCTTGGCGGGGGGGATCGGCACCGGGGAGCTGTTTTTT
CASSLAGGIGTGELFF
>-|TRBJ2-2|once|TRBV12-3/TRBV12-4
TGTGCCAGCAGTTTTAGCCAAGAGCTGTTTTTT
CASSFSQELFF
>-|TRBJ1-5|-|TRBV2
TGTGCCAGCAGTGAATGGGGGGGCAATCAGCCCCAGCATTTT
CASSEWGGNQPQHF
>-|TRBJ1-4|-|TRBV5-4
TGTGCCAGCAGCTTGGCCAGGAATGAAAAACTGTTTTTT
CASSLARNEKLFF
>TRBD1|TRBJ2-7|-|TRBV18
TGTGCCAGCTCACCACAGGGACAGGGAACGAGCGAGCAGTACTTC
CASSPQGQGTSEQYF
>TRBD1|TRBJ1-6|few|TRBV6-5
TGTGCCAGCAGGACGGGACAGGGCGGTTCACCCCTCCACTTT
CASRTGQGGSPLHF
>TRBD1|TRBJ2-5|-|TRBV29-1
TGCAGCGCTGGGGAACAGGGGGTCGGAGAGACCCAGTACTTC
CSAGEQGVGETQYF
>-|TRBJ2-7|-|TRBV11-2
TGTGCCAGCAGCTCACTATCTGAACGGTACTTC
CASSSLSERYF
>TRBD2|TRBJ2-1|-|TRBV5-1
TGCGCCAGCAGCTGGGCCGGGACTAGCGGGGGTAATGAGCAGTTCTTC
CASSWAGTSGGNEQFF
>TRBD1|TRBJ2-2|-|TRBV24-1
TGTGCCACCACGCCGAGCCGGGGACAGGGGACGAACACCGGGGAGCTGTTTTTT
CATTPSRGQGTNTGELFF
>TRBD2|TRBJ2-5|-|TRBV7-6
TGTGCCAGCAGCCCACGAGTAGCGGGGTGGGAGACCCAGTACTTC
CASSPRVAGWETQYF
>-|TRBJ1-5|-|TRBV6-5
TGTGCCAGCAGCCGGAGGCCTAATCAGCCCCAGCATTTT
CASSRRPNQPQHF
>TRBD1|TRBJ1-2|-|TRBV5-6
TGTGCCAGCAGCCGTGACAGGGGAATTAACTATGGCTACACCTTC
CASSRDRGINYGYTF
>-|TRBJ2-7|-|TRBV6-5
TGTGCCAGCATGCAGGGGTACGAGCAGTACTTC
CASMQGYEQYF
>TRBD2|TRBJ2-7|-|TRBV14
TGTGCCAGCAGCCAAGGGGGCCGACTAGCGTACTACGAGCAGTACTTC
CASSQGGRLAYYEQYF
>-|TRBJ1-3|-|TRBV29-1
TGCAGCGGCTACTCTGGAAACACCATATATTTT
CSGYSGNTIYF
>TRBD2|TRBJ2-1|-|TRBV10-3
TGTGCCATCAGTGAGACGTCTAGCGGGGGGGCCTCAGGGGACTCCTACAATGAGCAGTTCTTC
CAISETSSGGASGDSYNEQFF
>-|TRBJ1-2|-|TRBV11-2
TGTGCCAGCAGCTTAGATGAGACAGGCTATGGCTACACCTTC
CASSLDETGYGYTF
>-|TRBJ2-5|-|TRBV7-3
TGTGCCAGCAGCTTAGGGTCCGGGGGAGGAGAGACCCAGTACTTC
CASSLGSGGGETQYF
>-|TRBJ1-4|-|TRBV5-1
TGCGCCAGCAGCTTGTCCGGCAGGAATGAAAAACTGTTTTTT
CASSLSGRNEKLFF
>-|TRBJ2-3|-|TRBV5-1
TGCGCCAGCAGCTTGGGGCTTCCTGCTAGCACAGATACGCAGTATTTT
CASSLGLPASTDTQYF
>-|TRBJ2-4|few|TRBV6-5
TGTGCCAGCAGAGGCCAGATAGGAGACATTCAGTACTTC
CASRGQIGDIQYF
>TRBD2|TRBJ2-2|-|TRBV7-9
TGTGCCAGCTGCGAAGCGGGGACCGGGGAGCTGTTTTTT
CASCEAGTGELFF
>TRBD1|TRBJ1-2|-|TRBV30
TGTGCCTGGAAAGGACAGGGGGAAAACTATGGCTACACCTTC
CAWKGQGENYGYTF
>-|TRBJ1-2|once|TRBV12-3/TRBV12-4
TGTGCCAGCAGTTTCTCAGAATATGGCTACACCTTC
CASSFSEYGYTF
>TRBD1|TRBJ1-2|-|TRBV6-5
TGTGCCAGCAGTTACTCGAGGGACAGGAACGTGGATGGCTACACCTTC
CASSYSRDRNVDGYTF
>-|TRBJ2-1|-|TRBV2
TGTGCCAACAGGGGAGGGTTTGGGTTCGATGAGCAGTTCTTC
CANRGGFGFDEQFF
>TRBD1|TRBJ2-6|-|TRBV6-6
TGTGCCAGTAGGGACAGGGCAGGAGGGGCCAACGTCCTGACTTTC
CASRDRAGGANVLTF
>TRBD2|TRBJ2-4|-|TRBV2
TGTGCCAGCAGTGAAGATATAGCGGGGGACATTCAGTACTTC
CASSEDIAGDIQYF
>TRBD1|TRBJ1-1|-|TRBV5-4
TGTGCCAGCAGCTTGGCCGCCAGGGGGCAGGGGAGGACTGAAGCTTTCTTT
CASSLAARGQGRTEAFF
>TRBD2|TRBJ2-3|few|TRBV2
TGTGCCAGCACCCCGACTAGCGGGGGAGCAGATACGCAGTATTTT
CASTPTSGGADTQYF
>TRBD1|TRBJ1-2|-|TRBV7-9
TGTGCCAGCAGTCATCAACTGGACAGGGAGGGTTATGGCTACACCTTC
CASSHQLDREGYGYTF
>-|TRBJ2-5|-|TRBV7-9
TGTGCCAGCAGCTTAGTAACAGGGAAAGAGACCCAGTACTTC
CASSLVTGKETQYF
>-|TRBJ1-4|-|TRBV6-1
TGTGCCAGCAGTGACCCAGGGTATAATGAAAAACTGTTTTTT
CASSDPGYNEKLFF
>-|TRBJ2-1|-|TRBV10-1
TGCGCCAGCACGACACTTCGGAGGGACAATGAGCAGTTCTTC
CASTTLRRDNEQFF
>-|TRBJ2-1|-|TRBV18
TGTGCCCCCCCTTACTCCTACAATGAGCAGTTCTTC
CAPPYSYNEQFF
>TRBD2|TRBJ2-7|-|TRBV3-1/TRBV3-2
TGTGCCAGCAGCCCCCTCGGAGCGGGGGGAACCTACGAGCAGTACTTC
CASSPLGAGGTYEQYF
>-|TRBJ1-3|-|TRBV6-5
TGTGCCAGCAGTTTCTCGGGGGGGTTGGGAAACACCATATATTTT
CASSFSGGLGNTIYF
>-|TRBJ1-6|few|TRBV5-1
TGCGCCAGCAGCGCGGACGGCTACAGGAATTCACCCCTCCACTTT
CASSADGYRNSPLHF
>-|TRBJ1-4|-|TRBV6-6
TGTGCCAGTAGTTTGCTCGTCGGGAATGAAAAACTGTTTTTT
CASSLLVGNEKLFF
>TRBD2|TRBJ2-1|-|TRBV6-5
TGTGCCAGCAGGCGGGGGAGCTCCTACAATGAGCAGTTCTTC
CASRRGSSYNEQFF